Listed below are T cell receptor beta chains from one sample, sequenced in a study of cytomegalovirus exposure and HLA in healthy donors. Clones were read by immunoSEQ multiplex PCR, and TCRdb kept only the in-frame ones, dropping some. In the table there are under 200,000 clones, 75% of which are singletons. Sequences were obtained from PBMCs. The receptors stem from a female donor in good health and CMV-seronegative. The CDR3 runs from the conserved cysteine through the conserved F or W. Clone size is given for some rows only: seen once, a few or many times, or a class if the clone is expanded.

clone size | J gene | V gene | CDR3 protein
few | TRBJ2-1 | TRBV30 | CAWKPNRGDNEQFF
- | TRBJ2-4 | TRBV5-1 | CASSPGGGDPKNIQYF
- | TRBJ1-3 | TRBV7-9 | CASSLGGVSGNTIYF
- | TRBJ2-5 | TRBV4-3 | CASSQGDRDQETQYF
few | TRBJ2-7 | TRBV19 | CASSTSGREQYF
few | TRBJ2-5 | TRBV21-1 | CASSNRGQGQETQYF
- | TRBJ2-1 | TRBV6-5 | CASSYTRTGYEQFF
- | TRBJ2-7 | TRBV6-5 | CASRPVQGAQAEQYF
- | TRBJ1-5 | TRBV7-2 | CASSLRPGDQPQHF
- | TRBJ1-4 | TRBV6-1 | CASGAHPGYEKLFF
- | TRBJ2-1 | TRBV10-1 | CASSEVWVRGGFDEQFF
- | TRBJ1-2 | TRBV5-1 | CASSSAGPVEDYGYTF
- | TRBJ1-2 | TRBV5-8 | CASSLRTGSYTF
once | TRBJ2-2 | TRBV19 | CASSLSGVGYGELFF
- | TRBJ1-2 | TRBV19 | CASRRRGNYGYTF
- | TRBJ2-1 | TRBV10-2 | CASSGRGTSSYNEQFF
- | TRBJ2-7 | TRBV19 | CASSSGAGGSYEQYF
- | TRBJ2-3 | TRBV7-9 | CASSLGVTSLDTQYF
- | TRBJ1-3 | TRBV9 | CASSEDRVSGNTIYF
- | TRBJ2-7 | TRBV28 | CATQGSSYEQYF
once | TRBJ2-2 | TRBV28 | CASSTGAYTGELFF
- | TRBJ2-2 | TRBV10-2 | CASRLDTWNTGELFF
- | TRBJ2-1 | TRBV4-1 | CASSQSAGDEQFF
- | TRBJ2-7 | TRBV28 | CASSSYRATYEQYF
- | TRBJ1-1 | TRBV6-1 | CASQIATNTEAFF
- | TRBJ2-7 | TRBV7-2 | CASSLRPPRGGTAYEQYF
- | TRBJ2-5 | TRBV6-6 | CASSKPGTGQETQYF
- | TRBJ1-5 | TRBV30 | CAWSSLVHQPQHF
- | TRBJ2-7 | TRBV9 | CASSGGGAYEQYF
- | TRBJ2-7 | TRBV27 | CASSIPGQGANEQYF
- | TRBJ1-3 | TRBV6-1 | CASSVHRGRSGNTIYF
- | TRBJ2-1 | TRBV11-2 | CASSSTLGTSYNEQFF
- | TRBJ1-2 | TRBV7-9 | CASSSPGQPLYGYTF
- | TRBJ2-1 | TRBV7-2 | CASSSRTSGANEQFF
- | TRBJ1-3 | TRBV4-3 | CASSQGGHSSGNTIYF
- | TRBJ1-4 | TRBV5-8 | CASSQDVPQVRSEKLFF
- | TRBJ2-7 | TRBV18 | CASSPERGQEQYF
- | TRBJ1-2 | TRBV30 | CAWSVGAGGYGYTF
few | TRBJ2-3 | TRBV7-9 | CASSPRSGGYGDTQYF
- | TRBJ1-1 | TRBV7-2 | CASSPRQTANTEAFF
- | TRBJ1-2 | TRBV2 | CASSERGGNYGYTF
- | TRBJ2-7 | TRBV2 | CASSATGGSIDEQYF
- | TRBJ2-7 | TRBV5-8 | CATKAGTGGVYEQYF
few | TRBJ2-1 | TRBV11-3 | CASARGSSYNEQFF
- | TRBJ1-2 | TRBV27 | CASSQMPRDGRGYTF
- | TRBJ2-7 | TRBV4-2 | CASSQRGQGAALYEQYF
- | TRBJ1-1 | TRBV4-3 | CASSQDGAGEGAFF
- | TRBJ2-7 | TRBV11-2 | CASSLSGQFYEQYF
once | TRBJ2-6 | TRBV5-6 | CASSLALDRGSSGANVLTF
few | TRBJ2-1 | TRBV18 | CASSPPRGRTYNEQFF